A selection of T cell receptor beta chains follows, all from one sample in a study of blood T cell repertoires in COVID-19. Repertoires were generated with immunoSEQ multiplex PCR, while TCRdb's copy carries only in-frame clones and drops some. The sample consists of about 190,000 clones, around 79% of them appearing once. The specimen was peripheral blood. The origin of the receptors is a woman between 50 and 59 years old with acute or convalescent COVID-19. Both conserved end residues are part of each CDR3. The order of the fields is CDR3 protein, CDR3 DNA, D gene, J gene, V gene, clone size. D genes are given only for firm matches. A clone size is listed for some rows: how often the clone was seen (once, few, many), or a class if it is expanded.

CDR3: CASSSRTGPPGNQPQHF
DNA: TGTGCCAGCAGTTCACGGACAGGGCCCCCGGGCAATCAGCCCCAGCATTTT
D: TRBD1
J: TRBJ1-5
V: TRBV28
size: NA

CDR3: CASNVWTGSLVVQYF
DNA: TGTGCCAGCAACGTATGGACAGGAAGTTTAGTGGTCCAGTACTTC
D: TRBD1
J: TRBJ2-5
V: TRBV2
size: many

CDR3: CASSLAGNTEAFF
DNA: TGTGCCAGCAGCCTCGCAGGGAACACTGAAGCTTTCTTT
D: NA
J: TRBJ1-1
V: TRBV14
size: NA

CDR3: CASSQPGTRSYNEQFF
DNA: TGTGCCAGTAGCCAGCCCGGGACTAGGAGCTACAATGAGCAGTTCTTC
D: TRBD2
J: TRBJ2-1
V: TRBV19
size: NA

CDR3: CASSSREGVDQPQHF
DNA: TGTGCCAGCAGCTCGCGTGAGGGAGTGGATCAGCCCCAGCATTTT
D: NA
J: TRBJ1-5
V: TRBV7-8
size: NA

CDR3: CASRGGPRPQHF
DNA: TGTGCCAGCCGGGGGGGCCCTCGGCCCCAGCATTTT
D: NA
J: TRBJ1-5
V: TRBV6-5
size: NA

CDR3: CASSGGQGSYRGNQPQHF
DNA: TGTGCCAGCAGTGGTGGACAGGGATCGTATCGTGGCAATCAGCCCCAGCATTTT
D: TRBD1
J: TRBJ1-5
V: TRBV5-8
size: few

CDR3: CASSVGRATGEKLFF
DNA: TGTGCCAGCAGCGTAGGGAGGGCAACGGGTGAAAAACTGTTTTTT
D: NA
J: TRBJ1-4
V: TRBV9
size: NA

CDR3: CASSGPRQVGRVAEAFF
DNA: TGTGCCAGCAGTGGTCCTCGACAGGTCGGTCGGGTCGCTGAAGCTTTCTTT
D: NA
J: TRBJ1-1
V: TRBV6-1
size: NA

CDR3: CASSRGGGTEAFF
DNA: TGTGCCAGTAGTCGGGGGGGCGGCACTGAAGCTTTCTTT
D: NA
J: TRBJ1-1
V: TRBV19
size: NA

CDR3: CASSPGTGGTDTQYF
DNA: TGTGCCAGCAGCCCCGGGACTGGAGGCACAGATACGCAGTATTTT
D: NA
J: TRBJ2-3
V: TRBV3-1/TRBV3-2
size: NA

CDR3: CASSHRATEAFF
DNA: TGTGCCAGCAGCCACAGGGCCACTGAAGCTTTCTTT
D: NA
J: TRBJ1-1
V: TRBV16
size: NA

CDR3: CRATGRSPLHF
DNA: TGCAGGGCGACAGGGCGTTCACCCCTCCACTTT
D: TRBD1
J: TRBJ1-6
V: TRBV20-1
size: few

CDR3: CASNPTGNQPQHF
DNA: TGTGCCAGCAACCCGACAGGGAATCAGCCCCAGCATTTT
D: TRBD1
J: TRBJ1-5
V: TRBV2
size: NA

CDR3: CSAVEGPGTEAFF
DNA: TGCAGCGCTGTGGAGGGACCTGGGACTGAAGCTTTCTTT
D: NA
J: TRBJ1-1
V: TRBV29-1
size: NA

CDR3: CASSARGPGEQYF
DNA: TGTGCCAGCAGTGCAAGAGGTCCTGGCGAGCAGTACTTC
D: NA
J: TRBJ2-7
V: TRBV12-3/TRBV12-4
size: NA

CDR3: CASSSRDSEKLFF
DNA: TGTGCCAGCAGCTCCAGGGACAGCGAAAAACTGTTTTTT
D: TRBD1
J: TRBJ1-4
V: TRBV11-2
size: NA

CDR3: CASSLGQGTGEQYF
DNA: TGTGCCAGCAGTTTGGGACAGGGGACTGGCGAGCAGTACTTC
D: TRBD1
J: TRBJ2-7
V: TRBV6-6
size: NA

CDR3: CASSLQGGHTDTQYF
DNA: TGTGCCAGCAGCTTGCAAGGCGGCCACACAGATACGCAGTATTTT
D: NA
J: TRBJ2-3
V: TRBV7-2
size: NA

CDR3: CASSLASQGAPYEQYF
DNA: TGTGCCAGCAGCTTAGCGAGCCAGGGGGCCCCCTACGAGCAGTACTTC
D: TRBD1
J: TRBJ2-7
V: TRBV7-2
size: once

CDR3: CASSLRENIQYF
DNA: TGTGCCAGCAGCCTCAGGGAAAACATTCAGTACTTC
D: NA
J: TRBJ2-4
V: TRBV14
size: NA

CDR3: CATSDSRRVSNQPQHF
DNA: TGTGCCACCAGTGATTCCCGACGGGTGAGCAATCAGCCCCAGCATTTT
D: NA
J: TRBJ1-5
V: TRBV24-1
size: NA

CDR3: CASSLPGAGGNTIYF
DNA: TGTGCCAGCAGCTTGCCAGGGGCTGGCGGAAACACCATATATTTT
D: NA
J: TRBJ1-3
V: TRBV5-6
size: few

CDR3: CAISDTGGATNEKLFF
DNA: TGTGCCATCAGTGATACGGGGGGGGCAACTAATGAAAAACTGTTTTTT
D: NA
J: TRBJ1-4
V: TRBV10-3
size: NA

CDR3: CASSDGYSNQPQHF
DNA: TGTGCCAGCAGTGACGGTTATAGCAATCAGCCCCAGCATTTT
D: NA
J: TRBJ1-5
V: TRBV6-1
size: once

CDR3: CASSVQGSPYNSPLHF
DNA: TGTGCCAGCAGCGTACAGGGATCCCCCTATAATTCACCCCTCCACTTT
D: NA
J: TRBJ1-6
V: TRBV21-1
size: NA

CDR3: CASSPRGSGGGLFYEQYF
DNA: TGTGCCAGCAGCCCCCGAGGTTCCGGCGGGGGCCTTTTCTACGAGCAGTACTTC
D: NA
J: TRBJ2-7
V: TRBV21-1
size: NA

CDR3: CASSILGDLDEKLFF
DNA: TGTGCCAGTAGTATACTGGGGGACTTGGACGAAAAACTGTTTTTT
D: NA
J: TRBJ1-4
V: TRBV19
size: NA

CDR3: CASSPWTGNEQFF
DNA: TGTGCCAGCAGCCCCTGGACTGGGAATGAGCAGTTCTTC
D: NA
J: TRBJ2-1
V: TRBV9
size: NA

CDR3: CASSQVTGPGYTF
DNA: TGCGCCAGCAGCCAAGTGACAGGGCCTGGCTACACCTTC
D: TRBD1
J: TRBJ1-2
V: TRBV4-1
size: once

CDR3: CASSQGQGETQYF
DNA: TGCGCCAGCAGCCAAGGACAGGGGGAGACCCAGTACTTC
D: TRBD1
J: TRBJ2-5
V: TRBV4-3
size: NA

CDR3: CATSGERGYTF
DNA: TGTGCCACTTCTGGGGAGCGGGGCTACACCTTC
D: NA
J: TRBJ1-2
V: TRBV19
size: once

CDR3: CASSSDRGAQPQHF
DNA: TGTGCCAGCAGCTCGGACAGGGGAGCGCAGCCCCAGCATTTT
D: TRBD1
J: TRBJ1-5
V: TRBV7-2
size: NA

CDR3: CASSSFRAGGYTF
DNA: TGTGCCAGCAGTTCGTTCAGGGCAGGGGGCTACACCTTC
D: NA
J: TRBJ1-2
V: TRBV28
size: NA

CDR3: CASSHGQGWNTEAFF
DNA: TGTGCCAGCAGCCACGGACAGGGGTGGAACACTGAAGCTTTCTTT
D: TRBD1
J: TRBJ1-1
V: TRBV14
size: many

CDR3: CATSDLGGSRQFF
DNA: TGTGCCACCAGTGATTTGGGGGGCAGTAGGCAGTTCTTC
D: NA
J: TRBJ2-1
V: TRBV24-1
size: NA

CDR3: CASSPRVSGANVLTF
DNA: TGCGCCAGCAGCCCCAGGGTTTCTGGGGCCAACGTCCTGACTTTC
D: NA
J: TRBJ2-6
V: TRBV5-1
size: few